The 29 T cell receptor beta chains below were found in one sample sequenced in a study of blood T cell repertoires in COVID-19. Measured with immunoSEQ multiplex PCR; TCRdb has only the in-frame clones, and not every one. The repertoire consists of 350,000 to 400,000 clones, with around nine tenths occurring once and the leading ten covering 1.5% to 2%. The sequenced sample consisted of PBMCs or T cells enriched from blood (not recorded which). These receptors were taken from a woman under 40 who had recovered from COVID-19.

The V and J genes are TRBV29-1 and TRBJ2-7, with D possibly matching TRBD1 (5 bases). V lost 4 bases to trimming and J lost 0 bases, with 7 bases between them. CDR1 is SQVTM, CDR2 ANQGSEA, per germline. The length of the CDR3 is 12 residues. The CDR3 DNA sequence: TGCAGCGTTGGTAGGGGCTCCTACGAGCAGTACTTC. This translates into CSVGRGSYEQYF.

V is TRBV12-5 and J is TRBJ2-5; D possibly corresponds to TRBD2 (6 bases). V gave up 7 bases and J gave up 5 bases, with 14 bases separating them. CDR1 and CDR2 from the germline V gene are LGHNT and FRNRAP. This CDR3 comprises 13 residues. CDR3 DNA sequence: TGTGCTAGTGCCGGAGCGGGTGTGGAGACCCAGTACTTC. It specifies CASAGAGVETQYF.

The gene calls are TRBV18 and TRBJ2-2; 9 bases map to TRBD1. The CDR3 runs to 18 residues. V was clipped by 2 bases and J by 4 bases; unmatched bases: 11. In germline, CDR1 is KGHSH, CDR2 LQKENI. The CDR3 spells CASSPRDRDPGVTGELFF. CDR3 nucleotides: TGTGCCAGCTCACCAAGGGACAGGGACCCAGGGGTCACCGGGGAGCTGTTTTTT.

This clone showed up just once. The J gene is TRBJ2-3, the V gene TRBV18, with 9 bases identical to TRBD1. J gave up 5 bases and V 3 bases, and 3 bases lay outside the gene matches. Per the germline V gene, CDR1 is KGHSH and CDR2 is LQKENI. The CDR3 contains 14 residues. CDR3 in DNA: TGTGCCAGCTCACCGGGGACAGGGATAGATACGCAGTATTTT. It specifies CASSPGTGIDTQYF.

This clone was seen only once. Written as DNA, the CDR3 is TGTGCCAGCTCACCACGCAGGTGGAACACCGGGGAGCTGTTTTTT. Its protein is CASSPRRWNTGELFF. The chain combines TRBV18 with TRBJ2-2; D is ambiguous. V was trimmed by 1 base and J by 1 base, leaving 7 bases between them. Germline V CDR1 and CDR2: KGHSH, LQKENI. The CDR3 length is 15 residues.

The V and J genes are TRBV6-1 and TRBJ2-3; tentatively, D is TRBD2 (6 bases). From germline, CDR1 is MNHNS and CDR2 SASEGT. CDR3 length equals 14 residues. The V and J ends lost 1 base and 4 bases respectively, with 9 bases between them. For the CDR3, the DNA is TGTGCCAGCAGTGAAGTCGGAGGGCCAGATACGCAGTATTTT. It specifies CASSEVGGPDTQYF.

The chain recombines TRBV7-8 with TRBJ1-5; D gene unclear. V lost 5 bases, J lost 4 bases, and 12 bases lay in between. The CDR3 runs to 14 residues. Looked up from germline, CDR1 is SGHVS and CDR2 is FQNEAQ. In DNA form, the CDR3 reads TGTGCCAGCAGCGCGACTGTCCGAAATCAGCCCCAGCATTTT. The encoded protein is CASSATVRNQPQHF.

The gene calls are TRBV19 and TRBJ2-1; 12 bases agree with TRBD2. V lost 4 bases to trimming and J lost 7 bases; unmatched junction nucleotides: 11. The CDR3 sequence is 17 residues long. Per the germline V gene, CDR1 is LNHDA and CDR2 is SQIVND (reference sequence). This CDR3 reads CASSTPLLAGGSNEQFF. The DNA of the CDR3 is TGTGCCAGTAGTACCCCCCTTCTAGCGGGAGGGAGTAATGAGCAGTTCTTC.

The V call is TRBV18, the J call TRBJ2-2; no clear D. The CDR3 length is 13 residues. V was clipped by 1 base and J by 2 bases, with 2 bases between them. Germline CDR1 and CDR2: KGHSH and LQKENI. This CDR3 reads CASSPLNTGELFF. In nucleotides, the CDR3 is TGTGCCAGCTCACCACTAAACACCGGGGAGCTGTTTTTT.

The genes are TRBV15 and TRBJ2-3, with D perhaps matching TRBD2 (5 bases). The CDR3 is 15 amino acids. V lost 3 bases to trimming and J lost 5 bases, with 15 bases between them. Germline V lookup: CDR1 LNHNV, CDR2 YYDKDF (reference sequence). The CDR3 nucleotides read TGTGCCACCAGCAGTAAGACACTCGCGGGAGATACGCAGTATTTT. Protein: CATSSKTLAGDTQYF.

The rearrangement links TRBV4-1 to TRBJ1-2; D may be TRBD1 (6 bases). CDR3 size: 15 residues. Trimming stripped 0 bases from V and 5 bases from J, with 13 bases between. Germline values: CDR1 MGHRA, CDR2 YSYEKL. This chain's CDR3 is CASSQEPGHQYGYTF. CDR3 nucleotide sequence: TGCGCCAGCAGCCAAGAGCCGGGACACCAGTATGGCTACACCTTC.

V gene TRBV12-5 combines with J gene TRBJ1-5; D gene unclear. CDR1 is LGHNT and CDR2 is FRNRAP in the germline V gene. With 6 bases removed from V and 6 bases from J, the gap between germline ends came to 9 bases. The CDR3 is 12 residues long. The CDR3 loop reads CASGPGSQPQHF. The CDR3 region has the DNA TGTGCTAGTGGACCCGGGAGTCAGCCCCAGCATTTT.

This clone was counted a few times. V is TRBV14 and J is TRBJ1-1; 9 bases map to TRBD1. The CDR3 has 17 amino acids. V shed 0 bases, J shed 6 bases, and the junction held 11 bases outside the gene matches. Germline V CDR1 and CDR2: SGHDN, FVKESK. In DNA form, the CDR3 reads TGTGCCAGCAGCCAAGATTCCGGGACAGGGATCTTAGCTGAAGCTTTCTTT. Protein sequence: CASSQDSGTGILAEAFF.

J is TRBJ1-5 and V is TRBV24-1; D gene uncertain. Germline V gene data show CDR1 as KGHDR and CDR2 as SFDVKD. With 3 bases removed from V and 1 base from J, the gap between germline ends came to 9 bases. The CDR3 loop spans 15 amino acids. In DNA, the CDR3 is TGTGCCACCAGTGATAGTAAGCTGAGCAATCAGCCCCAGCATTTT. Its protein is CATSDSKLSNQPQHF.

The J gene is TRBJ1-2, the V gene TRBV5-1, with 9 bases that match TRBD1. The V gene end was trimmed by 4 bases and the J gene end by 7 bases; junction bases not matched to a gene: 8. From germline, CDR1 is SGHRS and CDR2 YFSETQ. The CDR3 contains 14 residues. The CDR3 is CASSLNRGQGGYTF. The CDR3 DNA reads TGCGCCAGCAGCCTTAACAGGGGGCAGGGTGGCTACACCTTC.

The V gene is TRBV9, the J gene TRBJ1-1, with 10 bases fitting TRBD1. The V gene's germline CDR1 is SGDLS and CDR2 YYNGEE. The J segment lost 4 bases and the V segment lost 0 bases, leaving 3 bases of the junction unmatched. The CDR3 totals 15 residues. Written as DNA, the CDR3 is TGTGCCAGCAGCGTAGTACGGACAGGGGGCACTGAAGCTTTCTTT. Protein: CASSVVRTGGTEAFF.

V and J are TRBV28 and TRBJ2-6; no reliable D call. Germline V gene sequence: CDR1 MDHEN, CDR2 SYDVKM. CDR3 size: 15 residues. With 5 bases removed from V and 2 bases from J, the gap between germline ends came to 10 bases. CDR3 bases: TGTGCCAGCAGTCCCCCCTTTCCTGGGGCCAACGTCCTGACTTTC. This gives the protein CASSPPFPGANVLTF.

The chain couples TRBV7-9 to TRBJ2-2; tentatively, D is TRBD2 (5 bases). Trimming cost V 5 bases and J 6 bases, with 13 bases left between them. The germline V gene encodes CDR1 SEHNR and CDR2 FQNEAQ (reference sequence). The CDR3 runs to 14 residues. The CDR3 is CASSRPGKAGELFF. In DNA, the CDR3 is TGTGCCAGCAGCAGGCCCGGGAAGGCCGGGGAGCTGTTTTTT.

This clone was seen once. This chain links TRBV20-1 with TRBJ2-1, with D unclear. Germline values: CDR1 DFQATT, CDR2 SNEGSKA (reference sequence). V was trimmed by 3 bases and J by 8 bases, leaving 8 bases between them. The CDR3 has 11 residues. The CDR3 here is CSASFEHEQFF. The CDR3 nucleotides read TGCAGTGCTAGTTTTGAGCATGAGCAGTTCTTC.

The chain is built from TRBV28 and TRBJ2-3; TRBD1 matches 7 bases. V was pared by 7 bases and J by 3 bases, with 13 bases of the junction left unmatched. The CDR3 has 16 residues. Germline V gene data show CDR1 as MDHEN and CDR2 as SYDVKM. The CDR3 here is CASNNFLRQGTDTQYF. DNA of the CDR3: TGTGCCAGCAATAACTTTTTGAGACAGGGAACAGATACGCAGTATTTT.

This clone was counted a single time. The CDR3 sequence: CASRRTGLPTNEKLFF. The CDR3 nucleotides read TGTGCCAGCAGACGGACAGGCTTACCAACTAATGAAAAACTGTTTTTT. The genes are TRBV7-8 and TRBJ1-4, with 7 positions matching TRBD1. This CDR3 region has 16 residues. Germline V CDR1 and CDR2: SGHVS, FQNEAQ. Trimming cost V 6 bases and J 0 bases; bases outside gene matches: 7.

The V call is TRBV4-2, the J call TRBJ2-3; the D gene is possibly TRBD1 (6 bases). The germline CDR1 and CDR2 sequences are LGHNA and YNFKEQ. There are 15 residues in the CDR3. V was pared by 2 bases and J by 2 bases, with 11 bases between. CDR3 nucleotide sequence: TGTGCCAGCAGCCAAACAGGGATACTCACAGATACGCAGTATTTT. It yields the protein CASSQTGILTDTQYF.

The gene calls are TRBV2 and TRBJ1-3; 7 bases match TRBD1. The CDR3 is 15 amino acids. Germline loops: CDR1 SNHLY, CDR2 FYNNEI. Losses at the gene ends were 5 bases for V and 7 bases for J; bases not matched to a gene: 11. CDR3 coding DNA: TGTGCCAGCAGTTCAGAAGGGGGCTCAGGGAACACCATATATTTT. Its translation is CASSSEGGSGNTIYF.

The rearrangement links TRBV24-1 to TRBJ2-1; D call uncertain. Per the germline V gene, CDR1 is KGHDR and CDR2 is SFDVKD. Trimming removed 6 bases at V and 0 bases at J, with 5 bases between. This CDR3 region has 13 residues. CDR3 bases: TGTGCCACCAGTCAGGACTCCTACAATGAGCAGTTCTTC. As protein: CATSQDSYNEQFF.

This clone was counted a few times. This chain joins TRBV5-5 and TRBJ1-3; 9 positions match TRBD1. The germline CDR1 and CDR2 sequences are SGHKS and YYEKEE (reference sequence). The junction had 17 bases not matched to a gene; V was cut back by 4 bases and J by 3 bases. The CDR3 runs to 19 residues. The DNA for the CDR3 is TGTGCCAGCAGCCATGTTCACCGGGACAGGGTGTTGAGTGGAAACACCATATATTTT. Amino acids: CASSHVHRDRVLSGNTIYF.

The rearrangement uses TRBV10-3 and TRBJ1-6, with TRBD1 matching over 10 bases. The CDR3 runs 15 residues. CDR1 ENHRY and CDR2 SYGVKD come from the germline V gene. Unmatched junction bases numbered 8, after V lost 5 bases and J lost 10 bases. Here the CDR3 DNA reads TGTGCCATCAGTCCTACGGGACAGGGGCAATCACCCCTCCACTTT. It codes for CAISPTGQGQSPLHF.

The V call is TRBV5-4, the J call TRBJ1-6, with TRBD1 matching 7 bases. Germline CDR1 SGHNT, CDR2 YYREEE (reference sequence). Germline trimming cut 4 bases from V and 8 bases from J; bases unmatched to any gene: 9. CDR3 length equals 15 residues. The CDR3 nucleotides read TGTGCCAGCAGCCACTCCGGGCAGGGGGATTCACCCCTCCACTTT. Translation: CASSHSGQGDSPLHF.

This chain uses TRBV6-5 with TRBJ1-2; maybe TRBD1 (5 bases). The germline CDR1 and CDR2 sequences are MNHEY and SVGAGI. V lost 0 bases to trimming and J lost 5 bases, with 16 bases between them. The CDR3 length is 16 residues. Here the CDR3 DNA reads TGTGCCAGCAGTTACTCGATCGGGCCCCGGGGGTATGGCTACACCTTC. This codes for CASSYSIGPRGYGYTF.

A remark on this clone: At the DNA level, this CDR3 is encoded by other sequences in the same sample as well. DNA of the CDR3: TGTGCCAGCACGGAGGACCGATCCTACGAGCAGTACTTC. This translates into CASTEDRSYEQYF. The rearrangement uses TRBV2 and TRBJ2-7; the D gene is possibly TRBD2 (5 bases). In germline, CDR1 is SNHLY, CDR2 FYNNEI. V lost 7 bases to trimming and J lost 1 base, with 11 bases between them. The CDR3 is 13 residues long.